A selection of T cell receptor beta chains follows, all from one sample in a study of T-cell reconstitution after alpha-beta-depleted transplantation in children. TCRdb redid the calling of the PCR reads with MiXCR, one entry per CDR3 protein. The table lists fewer than 200,000 distinct CDR3 sequences, roughly 7.5% of them singletons. Sequenced material: PBMCs from the stem cell graft donor, taken from the stem cell graft. These TCRs come from a human donor who donated a stem cell graft to a child with Wiskott-Aldrich syndrome. Both conserved end residues are part of each CDR3. Each record gives: V gene, clone size, J gene, D gene, CDR3 DNA, CDR3 protein. A D gene is named only where the DNA matches it firmly. Where a row states a size, it is once, few, many or the class of an expanded clone; other rows omit it.

TRBV6-5	many	TRBJ2-3	.	TGTGCCAGCAGGCTTGACTGGAACACAGATACGCAGTATTTT	CASRLDWNTDTQYF
TRBV5-1	many	TRBJ2-5	.	TGCGCCAGCAGCCCTAGGGAGGCTATTCAAGAGACCCAGTACTTC	CASSPREAIQETQYF
TRBV20-1	.	TRBJ2-1	.	TGCAGTGCTAGCCGGCTAGCATTCAGAAATGAGCAGTTCTTC	CSASRLAFRNEQFF
TRBV6-5	many	TRBJ1-5	TRBD1	TGTGCCAGCAGTTACTCCGGCCAGGGGGCTGGGCAGCCCCAGCATTTT	CASSYSGQGAGQPQHF
TRBV5-1	many	TRBJ1-2	TRBD1	TGCGCCAGCAGCCCTCGACAGGGAACGTGGGGCTACACCTTC	CASSPRQGTWGYTF
TRBV7-8	many	TRBJ2-3	TRBD2	TGTGCCAGCAGCTTCCGGGGGGGCCGAAGTTGGCCAGATACGCAGTATTTT	CASSFRGGRSWPDTQYF
TRBV20-1	many	TRBJ2-4	TRBD2	TGCAGTGCTAGTGGACTAGCGGGGGGTTCCAAAAACATTCAGTACTTC	CSASGLAGGSKNIQYF
TRBV3-1	.	TRBJ2-7	.	TGTGCCATCAGCCAATACATAACGAACGAGCAGTACTTC	CAISQYITNEQYF
TRBV20-1	.	TRBJ2-5	TRBD2	TGCTGTGCTAGAGATCCCTCACGGGGGGGCCACGAGACCCAGTACTTC	CCARDPSRGGHETQYF
TRBV11-2	few	TRBJ2-5	TRBD2	TGTGCCAGCAGCCTAATTCGAGGACTAGCGGGAACGGTGAAGACCCAGTACTTC	CASSLIRGLAGTVKTQYF
TRBV4-1	many	TRBJ2-5	.	TGCGCCAGCAGCCAAGATTCCCAGACAGAGCGGAAAGAGACCCAGTACTTC	CASSQDSQTERKETQYF
TRBV6-1	many	TRBJ2-5	.	TGTGCCAGCAGCCGAACTCCGGGACCACAAGAGACCCAGTACTTC	CASSRTPGPQETQYF
TRBV2	.	TRBJ2-1	.	TGTGCCAGCAGTGAAGCTAGGGCGAGCTCCTACAATGAGCAGTTCTTC	CASSEARASSYNEQFF
TRBV20-1	many	TRBJ1-6	.	TGCAGTGCTCGAGGCACAGGGAACCTTAATTCACCCCTCCACTTT	CSARGTGNLNSPLHF
TRBV7-2	many	TRBJ2-1	.	TGTGCCAGCAGCTACGGGCCTAGCAGCACTAATGAGCAGTTCTTC	CASSYGPSSTNEQFF
TRBV10-3	many	TRBJ2-1	.	TGTGCCGTCAAACAGGAGAACTACAATGAGCAGTTCTTC	CAVKQENYNEQFF
TRBV20-1	many	TRBJ1-5	TRBD1	TGCAGTGCTAGAGTACAGGGGGCACAGCCCCAGCATTTT	CSARVQGAQPQHF